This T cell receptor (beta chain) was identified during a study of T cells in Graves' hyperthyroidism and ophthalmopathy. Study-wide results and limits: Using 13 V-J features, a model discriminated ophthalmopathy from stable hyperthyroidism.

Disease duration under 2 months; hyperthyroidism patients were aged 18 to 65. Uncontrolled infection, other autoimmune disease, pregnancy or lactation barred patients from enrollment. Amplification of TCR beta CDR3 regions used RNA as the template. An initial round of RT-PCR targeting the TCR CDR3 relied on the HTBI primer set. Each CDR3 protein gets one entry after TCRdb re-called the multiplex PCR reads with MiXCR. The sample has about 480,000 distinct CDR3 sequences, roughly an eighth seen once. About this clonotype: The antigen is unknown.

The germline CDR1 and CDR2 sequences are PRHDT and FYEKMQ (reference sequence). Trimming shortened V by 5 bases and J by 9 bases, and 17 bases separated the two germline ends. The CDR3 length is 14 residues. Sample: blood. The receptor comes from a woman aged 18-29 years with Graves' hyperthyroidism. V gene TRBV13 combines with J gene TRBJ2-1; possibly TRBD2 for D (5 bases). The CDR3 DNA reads TGTGCCAGCAGCCCCACCCAGCGGAATTTTGAGCAGTTCTTC. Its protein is CASSPTQRNFEQFF.